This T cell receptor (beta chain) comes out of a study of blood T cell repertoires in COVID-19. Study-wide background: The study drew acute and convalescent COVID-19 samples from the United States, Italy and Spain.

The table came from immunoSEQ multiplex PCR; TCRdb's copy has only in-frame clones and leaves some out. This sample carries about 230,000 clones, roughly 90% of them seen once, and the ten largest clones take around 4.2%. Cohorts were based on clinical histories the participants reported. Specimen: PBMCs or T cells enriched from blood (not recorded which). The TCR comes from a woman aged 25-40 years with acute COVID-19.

This CDR3 is CASSYKTLGFHEQYF. In nucleotides, the CDR3 is TGTGCCAGCAGTTACAAAACGCTAGGATTCCACGAGCAGTACTTC. This chain links TRBV6-5 with TRBJ2-7; D is unresolved. Germline V gene data show CDR1 as MNHEY and CDR2 as SVGAGI. Trimming removed 2 bases at V and 5 bases at J, with 16 bases between. This CDR3 is built from 15 residues.